These 8 T cell receptor beta chains share one sample of origin, sequenced in a study of T-cell reconstitution after alpha-beta-depleted transplantation in children. The TCRbeta library was prepared with unique molecular identifiers. MiXCR was run by TCRdb on the PCR reads, yielding one entry per CDR3 protein. This table has about 540,000 distinct CDR3 sequences, approximately 16% appearing once. Sequenced material: PBMCs from the stem cell graft donor, taken from the stem cell graft. These TCRs come from a human donor who donated a stem cell graft to a child with acute lymphoblastic leukemia.

This clonotype was counted only a few times. This chain connects TRBV5-1 to TRBJ2-7; 11 bases line up with TRBD1. The CDR3 spans 15 residues. The trim removed 0 bases at V and 6 bases at J, leaving 5 bases unmatched. CDR1 is SGHRS, CDR2 YFSETQ, per germline. The CDR3 loop is CASSLALGTGGEQYF. The CDR3, as DNA: TGCGCCAGCAGCTTGGCCCTGGGGACAGGGGGCGAGCAGTACTTC.

This clonotype was recorded a few times. The chain joins TRBV5-1 to TRBJ1-1; the D gene is possibly TRBD1 (5 bases). Germline CDR1 is SGHRS and CDR2 is YFSETQ. The CDR3 contains 15 residues. Trimming left V 4 bases short and J 1 base short, with 14 bases between. The CDR3 loop reads CASSAAGGWNTEAFF. CDR3 DNA sequence: TGCGCCAGCAGCGCCGCCGGGGGATGGAACACTGAAGCTTTCTTT.

This clonotype was detected a few times. This chain uses TRBV12-3 or TRBV12-4 with TRBJ2-5, with 13 bases lining up with TRBD2. After removal of 6 bases from V and 7 bases from J, the junction contained 8 bases not matched to a gene. The CDR3 sequence is 15 residues long. CDR3 DNA sequence: TGTGCCAGCAGCTTCCGGACTAGCGGGAGTGGGACCCAGTACTTC. The encoded protein is CASSFRTSGSGTQYF.

The chain carries TRBV6-5 and TRBJ2-1, with TRBD2 as a possible D gene (6 bases). Trimming removed 2 bases at V and 9 bases at J, with 11 bases between. The germline V gene has CDR1 MNHEY and CDR2 SVGAGI. The CDR3 covers 13 residues. CDR3 nucleotide sequence: TGTGCCAGCAGTTACGGGGGGATTGGTGAGCAGTTCTTC. This translates into CASSYGGIGEQFF.

This clonotype has only a few counts. The chain has TRBV7-8 and TRBJ2-3; 8 nucleotides align to TRBD2. J was trimmed by 4 bases and V by 0 bases; bases with no gene match: 3. The CDR3 has 15 amino acids. CDR1 and CDR2 from the germline V gene are SGHVS and FQNEAQ. CDR3 sequence reads: CASSLAAGGSDTQYF. The CDR3 nucleotides are TGTGCCAGCAGCTTAGCTGCGGGAGGATCAGATACGCAGTATTTT.

The CDR3 loop is CASSLAVQGIGNQPQHF. The CDR3 bases are TGTGCCAGCAGCTTAGCAGTACAGGGCATAGGCAATCAGCCCCAGCATTTT. The chain carries TRBV7-6 and TRBJ1-5; possible D gene TRBD1, 6 bases. The CDR3 is 17 amino acids. V was shortened by 0 bases and J by 2 bases, with 14 bases between the two germline ends. The V gene's germline CDR1 is SGHVS and CDR2 FNYEAQ.

This clonotype appeared a few times. CDR3 amino acids: CASSPPMSLAGNEQFF. The CDR3 DNA reads as TGTGCCAGCTCACCACCTATGTCCCTAGCCGGGAATGAGCAGTTCTTC. The chain combines TRBV18 with TRBJ2-1, with D perhaps matching TRBD2 (5 bases). V dropped 0 bases and J dropped 7 bases, with 16 bases sitting between them. The CDR3 loop spans 16 amino acids. Germline V gene data show CDR1 as KGHSH and CDR2 as LQKENI.

The chain joins TRBV19 to TRBJ1-1; D ambiguous. This CDR3 spans 13 amino acids. Between the trimmed V and J ends, which lost 7 bases and 1 base, there was a span of 10 bases. Germline values: CDR1 LNHDA, CDR2 SQIVND (reference sequence). The CDR3 DNA follows: TGTGCCAGTATTCTCTCATGGAACACTGAAGCTTTCTTT. This sequence encodes CASILSWNTEAFF.